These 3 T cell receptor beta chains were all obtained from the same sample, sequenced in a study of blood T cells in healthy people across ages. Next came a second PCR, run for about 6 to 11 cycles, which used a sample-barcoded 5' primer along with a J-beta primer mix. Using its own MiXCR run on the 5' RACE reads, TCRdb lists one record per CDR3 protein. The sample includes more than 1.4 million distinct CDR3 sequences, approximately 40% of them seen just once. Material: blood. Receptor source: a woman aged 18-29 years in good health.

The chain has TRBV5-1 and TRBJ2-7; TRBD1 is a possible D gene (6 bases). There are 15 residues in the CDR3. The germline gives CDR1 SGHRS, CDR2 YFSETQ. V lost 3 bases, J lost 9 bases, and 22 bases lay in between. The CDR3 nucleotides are TGCGCCAGCAGCTCAGGGGACGCCGCAACTTGGGGGCAGTACTTC. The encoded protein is CASSSGDAATWGQYF.

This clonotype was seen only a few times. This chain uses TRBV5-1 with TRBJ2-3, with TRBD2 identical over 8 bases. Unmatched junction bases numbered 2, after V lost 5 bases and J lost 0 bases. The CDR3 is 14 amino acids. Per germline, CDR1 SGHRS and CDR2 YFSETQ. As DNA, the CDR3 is TGCGCCAGCAGACTAGCGGTGAGCACAGATACGCAGTATTTT. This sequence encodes CASRLAVSTDTQYF.

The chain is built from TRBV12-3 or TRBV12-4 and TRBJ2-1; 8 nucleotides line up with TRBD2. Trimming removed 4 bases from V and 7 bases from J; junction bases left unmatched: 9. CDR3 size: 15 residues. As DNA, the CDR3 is TGTGCCAGCAGTTACCCGGGACTAGTTGGGAATGAGCAGTTCTTC. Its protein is CASSYPGLVGNEQFF.